A single T cell receptor (beta chain) is shown here with its context. This sample was taken from a study of cytomegalovirus exposure and HLA in healthy donors. It was with 60 Vbeta and 13 Jbeta primers that the PCR ran. Method: immunoSEQ multiplex PCR; TCRdb's copy keeps in-frame clones and lacks some. The sample has around 210,000 clones, 60% to 80% seen once. Germline V gives CDR1 LNHDA, CDR2 SQIVND (reference sequence). Trimming stripped 4 bases from V and 1 base from J, with 16 bases between. The CDR3 loop spans 16 amino acids. The sequencing sample was made of PBMCs. The chain uses TRBV19 and TRBJ1-2, with D perhaps matching TRBD1 (5 bases). The TCR comes from a young woman in good health and CMV-seronegative. This chain's CDR3 is CASSTNPGQGNYGYTF. CDR3 DNA: TGTGCCAGTAGTACCAACCCCGGTCAGGGTAACTATGGCTACACCTTC. The full variable domain, completed using reference TRBV19 and TRBJ1-2, is DGGITQSPKYLFRKEGQNVTLSCEQNLNHDAMYWYRQDPGQGLRLIYYSQIVNDFQKGDIAEGYSVSREKKESFPLTVTSAQKNPTAFYLCASSTNPGQGNYGYTFGSGTRLTVV.